This T cell receptor beta chain appears in the sequencing data of a study of technical replicates of blood from a handful of donors. CDR3 size: 14 residues. Germline V lookup: CDR1 MNHEY, CDR2 SVGAGI. V was clipped by 4 bases and J by 2 bases, with 12 bases between them. TCRdb's copy holds only in-frame clones and misses some; the assay was immunoSEQ multiplex PCR. Among about 80,000 clones listed, about 92% were seen once. The chain carries TRBV6-5 and TRBJ2-7, with D perhaps matching TRBD1 (5 bases). The receptor's source is a human donor in good health. The sequenced material came from T cells isolated from PBMCs. CDR3 in amino acids: CASSSGDSTYEQYF. CDR3 sequence (DNA): TGTGCCAGCAGTTCCGGAGACAGTACCTACGAGCAGTACTTC.